Presented here are 26 T cell receptor beta chains from one specimen sequenced in a study of graft-versus-host responses after intestinal transplantation. The assay was immunoSEQ multiplex PCR, and TCRdb's table has in-frame clones only and misses some. Of over 60,000 clones in the sample, roughly 92% were seen once. This specimen was bone marrow, taken 734 days after intestinal transplantation. The source of these receptors is a human patient who received an intestinal transplant, so some T cells may come from the graft donor.

About this clone: Likely a read error: the CDR3 ends without its conserved phenylalanine or tryptophan. The genes are TRBV5-6 and TRBJ1-1; D is uncertain. V was shortened by 5 bases and J by 1 base, with 15 bases between the two germline ends. CDR3 length: 15 residues. Germline lookup yields CDR1 SGHDT and CDR2 YYEEEE. This chain's CDR3 is CASRAPPRENTEAFS. For the CDR3, the DNA is TGTGCCAGCAGGGCCCCCCCCCGGGAGAACACTGAAGCTTTCTCT.

This sequence joins TRBV28 and TRBJ2-7, with D uncertain. The CDR3 spans 15 residues. Trimming shortened V by 3 bases and J by 5 bases, and 17 bases separated the two germline ends. Per germline, CDR1 MDHEN and CDR2 SYDVKM. The CDR3 here is CASSFDERVSHEQYF. The CDR3 bases are TGTGCCAGCAGTTTTGACGAACGGGTGTCCCACGAGCAGTACTTC.

The CDR3 DNA is TGTGCCAGCAGCCTACAGACAGGCTTTGGTTCACCCCTCCACTTT. Translation gives CASSLQTGFGSPLHF. This rearrangement joins TRBV5-4 to TRBJ1-6, with D perhaps matching TRBD1 (6 bases). Germline V lookup: CDR1 SGHNT, CDR2 YYREEE (reference sequence). This CDR3 is built from 15 residues. Trimming removed 4 bases at V and 9 bases at J, with 17 bases between.

This clone was seen a single time. This chain uses TRBV15 with TRBJ2-3, with 7 bases aligning to TRBD2. The CDR3 is 16 amino acids. With 3 bases clipped from V and 3 bases from J, the junction kept 9 bases outside the gene matches. CDR1 and CDR2 (germline): LNHNV, YYDKDF (reference sequence). The CDR3 region has the DNA TGTGCCACCAGCAGTGAAAAGGCGGGGGAGACAGATACGCAGTATTTT. This sequence encodes CATSSEKAGETDTQYF.

Only one count was recorded for this clone. The chain uses TRBV27 and TRBJ2-5, with unresolved D. TRBJ2-7 matches the DNA end more closely, so the J call is doubtful. The CDR3 totals 16 residues. Germline V CDR1 and CDR2: MNHEY, SMNVEV (reference sequence). The CDR3 protein is CASSFPLKFPSYEQYF. CDR3 DNA: TGTGCCAGCAGTTTCCCCCTGAAGTTCCCATCCTACGAGCAGTACTTC.

The genes are TRBV27 and TRBJ2-7; TRBD2 aligns across 7 bases. CDR1 is MNHEY, CDR2 SMNVEV, per germline (reference sequence). V dropped 0 bases and J dropped 7; count of bases not matched to a gene: 9. This CDR3 comprises 15 residues. CDR3 protein: CASSLSTPNGREQYF. The CDR3 DNA reads TGTGCCAGCAGTTTATCGACACCCAACGGGAGGGAGCAGTACTTC.

The chain links TRBV14 to TRBJ1-1; D gene unclear. This CDR3 is 13 amino acids long. Germline CDR1 is SGHDN and CDR2 is FVKESK. The V and J ends lost 1 base and 7 bases respectively, with 10 bases between them. CDR3 DNA sequence: TGTGCCAGCAGCCAAGGGAGCACACTTGAAGCTTTCTTT. This gives the protein CASSQGSTLEAFF.

The gene calls are TRBV2 and TRBJ2-3; D not certain. This CDR3 spans 14 amino acids. CDR1 SNHLY and CDR2 FYNNEI come from the germline V gene. Trimming left V 5 bases short and J 4 bases short, with 13 bases between. The CDR3: CASSLQVHADTQYF. In DNA, the CDR3 is TGTGCCAGCAGTCTTCAAGTTCATGCAGATACGCAGTATTTT.

This clone was detected only once. This sequence joins TRBV30 and TRBJ1-2, with a weak D call TRBD1 (5 bases). CDR3 length: 13 amino acids. The germline V gene encodes CDR1 GTSNPN and CDR2 SVGIG (reference sequence). Trimming took 0 bases from V and 7 from J, leaving 12 bases between them. CDR3 nucleotides: TGTGCCTGGAGTGTCGCAGGGTTGGTTGGCTACACCTTC. It is translated as CAWSVAGLVGYTF.

V is TRBV6-5 and J is TRBJ1-1; D unclear. Between the trimmed V and J ends, which lost 5 bases and 0 bases, there was a span of 10 bases. The CDR3 runs 14 residues. Germline V CDR1 and CDR2: MNHEY, SVGAGI. The CDR3 reads CASSTHGLNTEAFF. The CDR3 DNA is TGTGCCAGCAGTACACACGGATTGAACACTGAAGCTTTCTTT.

The CDR3 is CASNILREVDSYEQYF. Here the CDR3 DNA reads TGTGCCAGCAACATACTGCGGGAGGTTGACTCCTACGAGCAGTACTTC. The chain employs TRBV28 and TRBJ2-7; 8 bases align to TRBD2. Germline CDR1 is MDHEN and CDR2 is SYDVKM. V dropped 7 bases and J dropped 0; count of bases not matched to a gene: 11. This CDR3 spans 16 amino acids.

CDR3 nucleotides: TGTGCCAGTAGTACCCTGAACTATGGCTACACCTTC. Translating gives CASSTLNYGYTF. The rearrangement joins TRBV19 to TRBJ1-2; D is ambiguous. The CDR3 is made up of 12 amino acids. The V end lost 4 bases, the J end lost 2 bases, and 5 bases lay between the germline ends. The V gene's germline CDR1 is LNHDA and CDR2 SQIVND (reference sequence).

The CDR3 reads CASRSTYSNQPQHF. CDR3 nucleotide sequence: TGTGCCAGCAGGAGTACGTATAGCAATCAGCCCCAGCATTTT. V gene TRBV27 combines with J gene TRBJ1-5; D not certain. CDR3 length: 14 residues. Trimming left V 6 bases short and J 0 bases short, with 9 bases between. In germline, CDR1 is MNHEY, CDR2 SMNVEV (reference sequence).

The chain carries TRBV5-4 and TRBJ2-1, with 11 bases aligning to TRBD2. The CDR3 spans 15 residues. Germline CDR1 is SGHNT and CDR2 is YYREEE (reference sequence). The junction had 6 bases not matched to a gene; V was cut back by 2 bases and J by 8 bases. The CDR3 DNA sequence: TGTGCCAGCAGCTTCTCGACTAGCGGGGTCGATGAGCAGTTCTTC. Protein: CASSFSTSGVDEQFF.

This clone was seen a single time. The chain combines TRBV13 with TRBJ2-7, with D unclear. The CDR3 spans 11 residues. The V gene lost 5 bases and the J gene lost 7 bases, with 9 bases spanning the gap. CDR1 and CDR2 from the germline V gene are PRHDT and FYEKMQ (reference sequence). The CDR3 DNA reads TGTGCCAGCAGCGGAAGTGGAGAGCAGTACTTC. Residues: CASSGSGEQYF. Full variable domain (remainder filled in from reference TRBV13 and TRBJ2-7): AAGVIQSPRHLIKEKRETATLKCYPIPRHDTVYWYQQGPGQDPQFLISFYEKMQSDKGSIPDRFSAQQFSDYHSELNMSSLELGDSALYFCASSGSGEQYFGPGTRLTVT.

The gene calls are TRBV4-1 and TRBJ1-3; 7 positions agree with TRBD1. The CDR3 sequence is 15 residues long. From germline, CDR1 is MGHRA and CDR2 YSYEKL. Germline trimming cut 3 bases from V and 2 bases from J; bases unmatched to any gene: 4. CDR3 amino acids: CASSQEGAPGNTIYF. DNA for the CDR3: TGCGCCAGCAGCCAGGAGGGGGCGCCTGGAAACACCATATATTTT.

This sequence joins TRBV27 and TRBJ1-5; D is unresolved. The V gene's germline CDR1 is MNHEY and CDR2 SMNVEV (reference sequence). Trimming removed 1 base at V and 6 bases at J, with 13 bases between. The CDR3 has 15 amino acids. This CDR3 is CASSLFWKSPQPQHF. The CDR3 DNA sequence: TGTGCCAGCAGTTTATTTTGGAAGTCACCTCAGCCCCAGCATTTT.

V and J are TRBV9 and TRBJ2-1; D possibly matches TRBD1 or TRBD2 (5 bases each). The germline gives CDR1 SGDLS, CDR2 YYNGEE. The germline V and J ends were trimmed by 0 bases and 3 bases, with 10 bases remaining between them. This CDR3 is 15 amino acids long. The CDR3 region is CASSVEWGNYNEQFF. DNA of the CDR3: TGTGCCAGCAGCGTAGAGTGGGGGAACTACAATGAGCAGTTCTTC.

The chain uses TRBV27 and TRBJ2-7; 8 bases map to TRBD1. Germline CDR1 MNHEY, CDR2 SMNVEV (reference sequence). After removal of 5 bases from V and 2 bases from J, the junction contained 14 bases not matched to a gene. The CDR3 covers 17 residues. CDR3 in amino acids: CASSITWTGITPYEQYF. The CDR3 bases are TGTGCCAGCAGTATTACCTGGACAGGGATCACCCCCTACGAGCAGTACTTC.

The chain joins TRBV27 to TRBJ2-7; no clear D gene. V shed 6 bases and J shed 1 base, with 13 bases lying between them. The CDR3 is 14 amino acids. Germline V lookup: CDR1 MNHEY, CDR2 SMNVEV (reference sequence). The DNA of the CDR3 is TGTGCCAGCAGCAGAGGTCCCCTATCCTACGAGCAGTACTTC. As protein: CASSRGPLSYEQYF.

This chain links TRBV27 with TRBJ1-4, with D hard to call. Trimming removed 6 bases from V and 0 bases from J, with 11 bases in between. Germline CDR1 and CDR2: MNHEY and SMNVEV (reference sequence). This CDR3 comprises 15 residues. Written as DNA, the CDR3 is TGTGCCAGCAGGGGGATTAGCGCAACTAATGAAAAACTGTTTTTT. It is translated as CASRGISATNEKLFF.

The chain couples TRBV5-1 to TRBJ2-2; TRBD1 might be the D (6 bases). Trimming took off 5 bases at V and 4 bases at J, with 9 bases between the two ends. The CDR3 length is 13 residues. The germline V gene encodes CDR1 SGHRS and CDR2 YFSETQ. In nucleotides, the CDR3 is TGCGCCAGCAGAGTAGGGGGCACCGGGGAGCTGTTTTTT. It codes for CASRVGGTGELFF. Together with reference TRBV5-1 and TRBJ2-2, the CDR3 gives the full variable domain: KAGVTQTPRYLIKTRGQQVTLSCSPISGHRSVSWYQQTPGQGLQFLFEYFSETQRNKGNFPGRFSGRQFSNSRSEMNVSTLELGDSALYLCASRVGGTGELFFGEGSRLTVL.

CDR3 DNA: TGTGCCAGTCGGACAGGTAGGGGCGGTGAGCAGTTCTTC. Translating gives CASRTGRGGEQFF. V usage is TRBV19 and J usage is TRBJ2-1; 7 bases map to TRBD1. The V and J ends lost 8 bases and 9 bases, in that order; junction bases with no gene match: 10. The CDR3 has 13 amino acids. CDR1 is LNHDA and CDR2 is SQIVND in the germline V gene (reference sequence).

The chain links TRBV5-1 to TRBJ2-2; perhaps D is TRBD1 or TRBD2 (7 bases each). Trimming removed 6 bases from V and 3 bases from J, with 15 bases in between. CDR1 is SGHRS, CDR2 YFSETQ, per germline. This CDR3 spans 15 amino acids. CDR3 nucleotide sequence: TGCGCCAGCACCCGTCCAGGGGGGGACACCGGGGAGCTGTTTTTT. Amino acids: CASTRPGGDTGELFF.

For the CDR3, the DNA is TGTGCCTGGGCAGGGGGCCGCATCACTGAAGCTTTCTTT. It encodes CAWAGGRITEAFF. The chain is built from TRBV30 and TRBJ1-1; 8 nucleotides line up with TRBD1. The germline CDR1 and CDR2 sequences are GTSNPN and SVGIG (reference sequence). CDR3 length: 13 amino acids. V was pared by 5 bases and J by 4 bases, with 6 bases of the junction left unmatched.

V gene TRBV27 combines with J gene TRBJ1-3; D is undetermined. The CDR3 consists of 16 residues. The germline CDR1 and CDR2 sequences are MNHEY and SMNVEV (reference sequence). Trimming left V 6 bases short and J 0 bases short, with 15 bases between. CDR3 in amino acids: CASSLGPFGSGNTIYF. In nucleotides, the CDR3 is TGTGCCAGCAGCCTAGGCCCCTTCGGCTCTGGAAACACCATATATTTT.